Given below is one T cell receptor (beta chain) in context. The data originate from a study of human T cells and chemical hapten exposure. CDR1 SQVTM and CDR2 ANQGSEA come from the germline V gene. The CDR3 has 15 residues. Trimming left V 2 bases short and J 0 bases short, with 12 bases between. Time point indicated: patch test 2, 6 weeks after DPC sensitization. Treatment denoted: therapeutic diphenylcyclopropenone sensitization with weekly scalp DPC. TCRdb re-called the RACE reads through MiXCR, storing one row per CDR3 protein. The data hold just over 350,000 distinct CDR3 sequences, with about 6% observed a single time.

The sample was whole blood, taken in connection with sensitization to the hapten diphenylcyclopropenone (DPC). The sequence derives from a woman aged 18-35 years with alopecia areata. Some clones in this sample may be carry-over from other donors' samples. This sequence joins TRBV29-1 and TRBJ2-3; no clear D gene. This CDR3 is CSVERTAASTDTQYF. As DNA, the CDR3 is TGCAGCGTTGAAAGGACGGCGGCGAGCACAGATACGCAGTATTTT.